Each of the 5 T cell receptor beta chains below was sequenced from the same sample in a study of blood T cell repertoires in COVID-19. The method was immunoSEQ multiplex PCR; TCRdb's version includes in-frame clones alone and lacks a portion of them. The repertoire includes 70,000 to 75,000 clones, less than 95% of them detected once, and approximately 4.9% sits in the top ten. Sequencing was performed on peripheral blood. The receptors derive from a woman aged 18-30 years with acute or convalescent COVID-19.

This clone showed up just a few times. The rearrangement links TRBV7-9 to TRBJ2-5; no firm D call. The CDR3 is made up of 12 amino acids. CDR1 is SEHNR, CDR2 FQNEAQ, per germline (reference sequence). V gave up 1 base and J gave up 5 bases, with 5 bases separating them. DNA of the CDR3: TGTGCCAGCAGCTTAGTCGGGGAGACCCAGTACTTC. It specifies CASSLVGETQYF.

The chain carries TRBV10-1 and TRBJ2-1, with TRBD2 matching over 12 bases. This CDR3 spans 19 amino acids. Germline V CDR1 and CDR2: WNHNN, SYGVQD (reference sequence). V lost 7 bases, J lost 8 bases, and 21 bases stayed unmatched. The CDR3 sequence is CASKVPLTTLAGGRDEQFF. As DNA, the CDR3 is TGCGCCAGCAAAGTCCCCCTCACGACTCTAGCGGGGGGGCGGGATGAGCAGTTCTTC.

The chain has TRBV29-1 and TRBJ2-1, with 12 bases identical to TRBD2. The CDR3 loop spans 17 amino acids. CDR1 SQVTM and CDR2 ANQGSEA come from the germline V gene. Germline trimming cut 1 base from V and 4 bases from J; bases unmatched to any gene: 8. CDR3 amino acids: CSVEAPTSGGTYNEQFF. DNA for the CDR3: TGCAGCGTTGAAGCACCCACTAGCGGGGGGACGTACAATGAGCAGTTCTTC.

The chain recombines TRBV6-5 with TRBJ2-1, with 10 bases matching TRBD2. Unmatched junction bases numbered 5, after V lost 7 bases and J lost 5 bases. CDR3 length equals 14 residues. Germline V gene lookup returns CDR1 MNHEY and CDR2 SVGAGI. The CDR3 DNA is TGTGCCAGCAATGGGAGCGGGGGGGACAATGAGCAGTTCTTC. Amino acid sequence: CASNGSGGDNEQFF.

This clone was counted between two and nine times. V is TRBV5-1 and J is TRBJ1-6, with D unclear. Germline V CDR1 and CDR2: SGHRS, YFSETQ. Trimming took off 5 bases at V and 2 bases at J, with 14 bases between the two ends. The CDR3 has 16 residues. DNA of the CDR3: TGCGCCAGCAGGCATAGTACCGGGGCCTATAATTCACCCCTCCACTTT. Protein product: CASRHSTGAYNSPLHF.